Listed here are 18 T cell receptor beta chains from one sample, sequenced in a study of blood T cells in healthy people across ages. Using a J-beta primer mix together with a sample-barcoded 5' primer, a second PCR was run for roughly 6 to 12 cycles. TCRdb itself ran the 5' RACE reads through MiXCR, one entry per CDR3 protein. The table records fewer than 1.5 million distinct CDR3 sequences, 42% of them present only once. The source material was blood. All receptors come from a woman under 30 in good health.

Only a few counts were recorded for this clonotype. This sequence joins TRBV5-5 and TRBJ1-4; no definite D call. The CDR3 is 12 amino acids. V was clipped by 0 bases and J by 8 bases, with 5 bases between them. Germline V gene data show CDR1 as SGHKS and CDR2 as YYEKEE (reference sequence). The CDR3 coding sequence is TGTGCCAGCAGCTTGGTTCGGGAAAAACTGTTTTTT. Encoded protein: CASSLVREKLFF. Using reference TRBV5-5 and TRBJ1-4 for the parts outside the CDR3, the full variable domain is DAGVTQSPTHLIKTRGQQVTLRCSPISGHKSVSWYQQVLGQGPQFIFQYYEKEERGRGNFPDRFSARQFPNYSSELNVNALLLGDSALYLCASSLVREKLFFGSGTQLSVL.

J is TRBJ2-5 and V is TRBV29-1, with D possibly TRBD1 on 5 matching bases. TRBJ2-7 explains the end of the DNA better; the J call may be wrong. Germline CDR1 and CDR2: SQVTM and ANQGSEA. CDR3 length equals 14 residues. CDR3 protein: CSVTGPPRVYEQYF. The CDR3 DNA reads as TGCAGCGTAACAGGCCCCCCCAGGGTCTACGAGCAGTACTTC.

This clonotype was observed once. V gene TRBV20-1 combines with J gene TRBJ1-5; D not resolved. The V and J ends lost 3 bases and 5 bases respectively, with 8 bases between them. This CDR3 is built from 12 residues. CDR1 is DFQATT, CDR2 SNEGSKA, per germline (reference sequence). CDR3 bases: TGCAGTGCTAGCGGCCCCTATCAGCCCCAGCATTTT. As protein: CSASGPYQPQHF.

The chain links TRBV4-2 to TRBJ2-2, with D maybe TRBD2 (6 bases). Per the germline V gene, CDR1 is LGHNA and CDR2 is YNFKEQ. V was shortened by 6 bases and J by 8 bases, with 19 bases between the two germline ends. The CDR3 is 15 amino acids. CDR3 residues: CASRGTSPTDGELFF. The DNA for the CDR3 is TGTGCCAGCAGAGGTACTAGCCCAACGGATGGGGAGCTGTTTTTT.

There are a few counts of this clonotype. The chain carries TRBV6-1 and TRBJ2-1, with 7 bases matching TRBD1. This CDR3 contains 18 residues. The V and J ends lost 3 bases and 4 bases, in that order; junction bases with no gene match: 15. In germline, CDR1 is MNHNS, CDR2 SASEGT. The CDR3 is CASSDTRLASTGYNEQFF. The CDR3 DNA sequence: TGTGCCAGCAGTGACACTAGGCTGGCTTCGACAGGGTACAATGAGCAGTTCTTC.

The chain carries TRBV10-3 and TRBJ1-4; D ambiguous. The V end was cut by 2 bases, the J end by 0 bases, with 4 bases between. There are 14 residues in the CDR3. Germline CDR1 ENHRY, CDR2 SYGVKD. The CDR3 region has the DNA TGTGCCATCAGTGAGGGGCCAACTAATGAAAAACTGTTTTTT. Its translation: CAISEGPTNEKLFF.

The rearrangement joins TRBV20-1 to TRBJ2-1, with 9 bases fitting TRBD2. The assigned J gene may be wrong: the sequence end matches TRBJ2-7 better. The CDR3 consists of 17 residues. The germline CDR1 and CDR2 sequences are DFQATT and SNEGSKA (reference sequence). The CDR3 bases are TGCAGTGCTAGAGTCACTAGCGGGCAAAGCTCCTACAATGAGCAGTACTTC. Translating it yields CSARVTSGQSSYNEQYF.

This rearrangement joins TRBV9 to TRBJ2-7; D assignment may be TRBD1 or TRBD2 (5 bases each). The germline gives CDR1 SGDLS, CDR2 YYNGEE. Trimming took off 0 bases at V and 2 bases at J, with 15 bases between the two ends. This CDR3 is 16 amino acids long. The CDR3 protein is CASSVGDGTAPYEQYF. DNA for the CDR3: TGTGCCAGCAGCGTAGGAGATGGGACCGCGCCCTACGAGCAGTACTTC.

The V gene is TRBV24-1, the J gene TRBJ2-3, with 7 bases aligning to TRBD1. This CDR3 spans 14 amino acids. Unmatched junction bases numbered 3, after V lost 3 bases and J lost 4 bases. The V gene's germline CDR1 is KGHDR and CDR2 SFDVKD. The CDR3 DNA is TGTGCCACCAGTGATCCGACAGGGCCAGATACGCAGTATTTT. It encodes CATSDPTGPDTQYF.

V and J are TRBV5-8 and TRBJ2-3; unclear D gene. There are 14 residues in the CDR3. V was clipped by 0 bases and J by 3 bases, with 8 bases between them. Germline CDR1 reads SGHTS; CDR2 reads YDEGEE. In nucleotides, the CDR3 is TGTGCCAGCAGCTTGGACCGCCCGACAGATACGCAGTATTTT. Translated: CASSLDRPTDTQYF.

The genes are TRBV5-6 and TRBJ2-5; the D is unclear. The CDR3 spans 17 residues. Trimming stripped 0 bases from V and 1 base from J, with 16 bases between. Germline CDR1 SGHDT, CDR2 YYEEEE. CDR3 DNA: TGTGCCAGCAGCTTGGAAGGTGCTGGGCGCTCCCAAGAGACCCAGTACTTC. This gives the protein CASSLEGAGRSQETQYF. Full variable domain (missing parts from reference TRBV5-6 and TRBJ2-5): DAGVTQSPTHLIKTRGQQVTLRCSPKSGHDTVSWYQQALGQGPQFIFQYYEEEERQRGNFPDRFSGHQFPNYSSELNVNALLLGDSALYLCASSLEGAGRSQETQYFGPGTRLLVL.

This clonotype has only a few counts. This chain connects TRBV10-3 to TRBJ2-2; no reliable D call. The CDR3 has 12 residues. The germline V gene encodes CDR1 ENHRY and CDR2 SYGVKD. V was trimmed by 2 bases and J by 9 bases, leaving 7 bases between them. The CDR3, as DNA: TGTGCCATCAGTGAGATGGAGCGGGAGCTGTTTTTT. Its translation is CAISEMERELFF.

The V call is TRBV5-1, the J call TRBJ2-3; 9 nucleotides agree with TRBD2. The CDR3 length is 15 residues. Germline V lookup: CDR1 SGHRS, CDR2 YFSETQ. V gave up 4 bases and J gave up 6 bases; unmatched junction bases: 9. The CDR3 DNA reads as TGCGCCAGCAGCGAAGCAGCGGGAGGCGCGGATACGCAGTATTTT. Protein sequence: CASSEAAGGADTQYF.

This chain uses TRBV10-2 with TRBJ1-2, with D unclear. The CDR3 is made up of 15 amino acids. The V end lost 2 bases, the J end lost 7 bases, and 17 bases lay between the germline ends. Germline V gene sequence: CDR1 WSHSY, CDR2 SAAADI. The CDR3 nucleotides read TGCGCCAGCAGTGAGGAGGGCAGGCCCTCCGCTGGCTACACCTTC. It is translated as CASSEEGRPSAGYTF.

The sample holds a few counts of this clonotype. At one boundary the junction diverges from the germline segment, which might be a read error. This chain joins TRBV5-1 and TRBJ2-1; 7 bases map to TRBD2. This CDR3 has 17 amino acids. From germline, CDR1 is SGHRS and CDR2 YFSETQ. The CDR3 coding sequence is TGCGCCAGCAGCCCTACAGCGGGACTCAGCTCCTACAATGAGCAGGACTTC. This translates into CASSPTAGLSSYNEQDF.

The chain is built from TRBV3-1 and TRBJ2-7, with D unclear. V was pared by 0 bases and J by 4 bases, with 7 bases between. The CDR3 runs 13 residues. Germline V gene data show CDR1 as LGHDT and CDR2 as YNNKEL (reference sequence). The CDR3: CASSQDYVYEQYF. The DNA for the CDR3 is TGTGCCAGCAGCCAAGATTACGTATACGAGCAGTACTTC.

The rearrangement links TRBV27 to TRBJ2-4; 12 bases map to TRBD2. Trimming removed 3 bases from V and 4 bases from J; junction bases left unmatched: 7. From germline, CDR1 is MNHEY and CDR2 SMNVEV (reference sequence). The CDR3 consists of 17 residues. CDR3 coding DNA: TGTGCCAGCAGTTTCCTGACTAGCGGGAGTCGGAAAAACATTCAGTACTTC. As protein: CASSFLTSGSRKNIQYF.

The chain carries TRBV7-9 and TRBJ2-3; either TRBD1 or TRBD2 may fit D (5 bases each). Trimming stripped 5 bases from V and 2 bases from J, with 17 bases between. The CDR3 contains 16 residues. CDR1 is SEHNR, CDR2 FQNEAQ, per germline (reference sequence). The CDR3 reads CASSPGEGPSTDTQYF. The DNA of the CDR3 is TGTGCCAGCAGCCCCGGTGAGGGGCCATCCACAGATACGCAGTATTTT.